This T cell receptor (beta chain) was obtained from a study of shared clonotypes between healthy human individuals (dated by TCRdb to about 2020). About the investigation overall: Three men and two women, aged 18 to 49 years, made up the cohort. For each donor, three plates each were used for CD4 naive and CD4 memory, two plates were used for CD8 naive, and one plate was used for CD8 memory. To estimate repertoire size and how much clonotype sharing occurs between individuals, the study deeply sequenced the blood TCR repertoires of 4 to 6 healthy adults. Libraries were prepared and TCR repertoires were sequenced by different laboratories using diverse techniques, in order to increase sequencing depth and limit assay-specific biases. Each donor's leukapheresis produced roughly between about 0.9 and 9.5 billion PBMCs. Beyond this particular receptor, the publication reports: Because the study included a small number of donors, the genetic and exposure-history diversity represented was limited. Clonotypes shared by all four sorted-subset donors showed higher generation probabilities than non-shared clonotypes. Sampling was restricted to blood, and TCR repertoires in tissue are likely to differ from TCR repertoires in blood. Pairwise subsampling indicated that sequencing depth was expected to affect the degree of clonotype sharing among donors. When several donors were compared, the shared fraction of clonotypes was roughly 5% for naive CD4, more than 3% for naive CD8, 2% to 2.5% for memory CD4, and about 0.36% for memory CD8. Naive subsets generally had larger estimated clonotype richness than memory subsets. Even with the large sequencing depth, rarefaction of the sorted-subset datasets indicated that sequencing was incomplete.

Using the deep immunoSEQ assay, TCR CDR3 regions were amplified from genomic DNA by multiplex PCR. Extracted genomic DNA from each cell subset was distributed evenly across all wells of several immunoSEQ 96-well plates, and each plate was treated as a replicate. For sorted subsets, around 0.2 ug of genomic DNA, equivalent to some 33,000 T cell genomes, went into each replicate PCR. Purified libraries were measured with a Qubit 3.0 fluorometer, size-checked on a Bioanalyzer 2100, and measured again with the KAPA Library Quantification kit. Every immunoSEQ 96-well plate was sequenced on a dedicated single-read 150-cycle Illumina NextSeq 550 flow cell. For the original study's pipeline: Because the immunoSEQ output held only junctional sequences and lacked quality scores, the filtering could not match the filtering applied to full-length reads. To assign V/J genes and CDR3, sequences were annotated against IMGT germline references using PyIR, a Python wrapper for IgBLAST v1.9. Reads with weak V/J assignments (E-value above 1e-6), missing CDR3, stop codons, out-of-frame junctions, or ambiguous translated residues were removed. A V3J clonotype was defined by an identical inferred V gene, J gene, and CDR3 amino acid sequence. Percentage overlap between repertoires was computed as shared unique clonotypes divided by the size of the smaller repertoire. RTK rarefaction, the Chao1 estimator, and Recon v2.1 estimates of unobserved clonotypes were used to assess repertoire richness. For all TCRbeta clonotypes obtained by the gDNA method from four donors, generation probabilities were computed with OLGA. TCRdb holds this immuneACCESS table with in-frame rearrangements only. Some clones are missing; in checked studies, unresolved V genes explain under half, and the rest has no known cause. V and J calls and clone size are copied from that table; D and trimming were computed from the DNA. A total of 1.6 million or so clones appear in this sample, approximately 98.5% of them only once. The biggest ten clones account for roughly 0.35% of the sample.

There are 13 amino acids in the CDR3, from cysteine to phenylalanine inclusive. The sequence is cut down to CDR3 DNA, 39 bases in frame from base 1. For CDR1 and CDR2, the germline V gene lists MNHEY and SVGAGI. A distance of 12 bases separates the germline ends of V and J, which lose 6 bases and 6 bases respectively. The donors were healthy, HIV-negative adults who had no recently reported acute infections or vaccinations. Only Caucasian adults living in Nashville, Tennessee, USA were represented among the donors. CD4+ T cells were enriched through magnetic negative selection, after which naive cells were positively selected on CD45RA and the remaining negative fraction served as the memory subset. Blood was obtained by leukapheresis, after which PBMCs were separated by Ficoll-Histopaque density gradient centrifugation and cryopreserved in liquid nitrogen vapor phase. Analytical flow cytometry was used to check the purity and quantity of each magnetically sorted T cell population. Genomic DNA was isolated from each sorted fraction and quantified by UV absorbance on a Nanodrop 2000c.

About this clone: This clone's antigen is unknown. Base qualities are not at hand, and no much larger clone is one base apart.

The chain is assembled from TRBV6-5 and TRBJ1-5; possibly the D gene is TRBD1, per 6 matching bases. Sequencing used naive CD4+ T cells sorted from blood. The cell subset or site label, as the study defines it: CD45RA+ positively selected. The clonotype comes from a man aged 25-40 years in good health. The nucleotides read TGTGCCAGCAGGCCTGGGGGCGGTCAGCCCCAGCATTTT. Its amino acids are CASRPGGGQPQHF.